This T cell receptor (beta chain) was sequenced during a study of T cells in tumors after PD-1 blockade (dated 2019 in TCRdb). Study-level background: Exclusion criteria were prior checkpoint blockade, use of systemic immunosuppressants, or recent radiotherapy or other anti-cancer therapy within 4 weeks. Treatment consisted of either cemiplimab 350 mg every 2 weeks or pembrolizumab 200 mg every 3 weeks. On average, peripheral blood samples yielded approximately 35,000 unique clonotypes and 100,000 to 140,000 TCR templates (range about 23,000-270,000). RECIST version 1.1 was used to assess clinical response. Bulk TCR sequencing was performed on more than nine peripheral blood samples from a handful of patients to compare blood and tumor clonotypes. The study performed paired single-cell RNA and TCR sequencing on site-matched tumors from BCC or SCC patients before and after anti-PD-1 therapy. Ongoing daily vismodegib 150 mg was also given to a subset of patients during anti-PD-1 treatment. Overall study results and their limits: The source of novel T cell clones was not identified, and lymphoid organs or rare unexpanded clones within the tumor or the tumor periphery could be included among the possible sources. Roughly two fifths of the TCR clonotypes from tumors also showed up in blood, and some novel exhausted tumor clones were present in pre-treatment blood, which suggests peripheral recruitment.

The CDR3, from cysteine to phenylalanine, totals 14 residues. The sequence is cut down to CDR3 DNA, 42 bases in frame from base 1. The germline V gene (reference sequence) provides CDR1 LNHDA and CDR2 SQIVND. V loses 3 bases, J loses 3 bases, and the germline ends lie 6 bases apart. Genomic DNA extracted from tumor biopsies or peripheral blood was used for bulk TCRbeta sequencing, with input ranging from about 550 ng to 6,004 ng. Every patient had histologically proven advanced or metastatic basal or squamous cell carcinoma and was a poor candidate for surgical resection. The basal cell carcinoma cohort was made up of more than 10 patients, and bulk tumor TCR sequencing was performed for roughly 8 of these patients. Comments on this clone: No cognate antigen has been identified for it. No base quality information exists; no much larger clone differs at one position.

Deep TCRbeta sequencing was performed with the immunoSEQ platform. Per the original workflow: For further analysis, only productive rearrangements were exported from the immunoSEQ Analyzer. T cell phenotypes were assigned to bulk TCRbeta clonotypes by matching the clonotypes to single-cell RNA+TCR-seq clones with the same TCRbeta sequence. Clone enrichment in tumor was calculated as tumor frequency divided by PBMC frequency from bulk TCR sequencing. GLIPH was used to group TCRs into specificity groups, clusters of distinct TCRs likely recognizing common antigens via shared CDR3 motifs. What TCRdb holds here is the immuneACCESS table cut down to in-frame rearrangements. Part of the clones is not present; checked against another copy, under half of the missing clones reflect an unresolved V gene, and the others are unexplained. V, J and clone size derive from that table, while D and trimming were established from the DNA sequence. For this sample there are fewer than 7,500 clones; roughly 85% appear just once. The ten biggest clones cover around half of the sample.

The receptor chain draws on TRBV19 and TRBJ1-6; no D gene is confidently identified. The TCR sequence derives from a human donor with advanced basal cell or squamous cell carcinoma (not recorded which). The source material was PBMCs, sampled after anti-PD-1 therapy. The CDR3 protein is CASSILGYNSPLHF. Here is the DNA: TGTGCCAGTAGTATTTTGGGCTATAATTCACCCCTCCACTTT.